Included here is one T cell receptor beta chain sequence, with context. Participants were placed into cohorts based on the clinical history they reported. These data come from a study of blood T cell repertoires in COVID-19. Germline V gene lookup returns CDR1 SGHRS and CDR2 YFSETQ. The CDR3 spans 16 residues. J lost 7 bases, V lost 0 bases, and 7 bases had no gene match. Generated by immunoSEQ multiplex PCR, the TCRdb table keeps only in-frame clones and is missing some. This sample has about 310,000 clones; 89% occur once, and the top ten carry approximately 8.8%. The chain employs TRBV5-1 and TRBJ2-1; 10 bases line up with TRBD2. Sequencing was done on a sample of PBMCs or T cells enriched from blood (not recorded which). The sequence came from a woman aged 40 to 50 who had recovered from COVID-19. CDR3 coding DNA: TGCGCCAGCAGCTTGGGGAGTAGCGGGGGGCGGAATGAGCAGTTCTTC. Protein product: CASSLGSSGGRNEQFF.